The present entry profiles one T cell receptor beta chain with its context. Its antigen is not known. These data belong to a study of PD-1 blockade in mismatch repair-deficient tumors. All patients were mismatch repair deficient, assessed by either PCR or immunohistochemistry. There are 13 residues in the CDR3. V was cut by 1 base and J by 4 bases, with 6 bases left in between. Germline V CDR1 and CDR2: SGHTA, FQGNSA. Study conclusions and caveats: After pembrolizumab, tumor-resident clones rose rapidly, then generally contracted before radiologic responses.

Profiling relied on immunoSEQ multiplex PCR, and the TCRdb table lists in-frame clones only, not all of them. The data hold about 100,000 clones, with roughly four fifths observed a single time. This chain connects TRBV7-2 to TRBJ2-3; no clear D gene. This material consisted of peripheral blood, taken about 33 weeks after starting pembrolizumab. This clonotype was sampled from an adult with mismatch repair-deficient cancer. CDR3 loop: CASSLDVSDTQYF. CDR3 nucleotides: TGTGCCAGCAGCTTAGACGTGTCAGATACGCAGTATTTT.